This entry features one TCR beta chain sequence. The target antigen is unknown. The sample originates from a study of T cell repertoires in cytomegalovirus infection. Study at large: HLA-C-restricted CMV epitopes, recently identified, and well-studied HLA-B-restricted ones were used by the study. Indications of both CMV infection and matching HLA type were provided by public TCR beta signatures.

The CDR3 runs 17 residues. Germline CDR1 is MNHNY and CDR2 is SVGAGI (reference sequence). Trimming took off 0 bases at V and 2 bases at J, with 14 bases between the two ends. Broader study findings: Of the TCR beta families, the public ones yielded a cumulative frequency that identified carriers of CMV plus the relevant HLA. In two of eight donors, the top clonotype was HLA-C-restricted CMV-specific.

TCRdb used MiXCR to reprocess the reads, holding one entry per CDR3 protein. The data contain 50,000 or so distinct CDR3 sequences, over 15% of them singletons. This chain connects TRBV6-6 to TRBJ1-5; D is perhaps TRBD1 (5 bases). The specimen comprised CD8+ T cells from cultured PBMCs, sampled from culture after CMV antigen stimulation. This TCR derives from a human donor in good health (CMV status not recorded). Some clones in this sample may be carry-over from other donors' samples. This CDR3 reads CASSYSVGPAGNQPQHF. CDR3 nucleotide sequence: TGTGCCAGCAGTTACTCCGTGGGACCGGCGGGCAATCAGCCCCAGCATTTT.